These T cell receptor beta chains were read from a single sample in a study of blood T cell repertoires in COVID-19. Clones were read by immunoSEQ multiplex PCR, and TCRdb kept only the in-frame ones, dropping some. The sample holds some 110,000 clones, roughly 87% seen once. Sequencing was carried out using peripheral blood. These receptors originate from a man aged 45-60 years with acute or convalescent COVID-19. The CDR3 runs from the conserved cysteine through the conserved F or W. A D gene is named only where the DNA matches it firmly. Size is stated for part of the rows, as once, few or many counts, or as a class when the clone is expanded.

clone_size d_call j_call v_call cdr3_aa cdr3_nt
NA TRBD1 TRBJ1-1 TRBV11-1 CASSLGDRRNTEAFF TGTGCCAGCAGCTTAGGGGACAGGCGCAACACTGAAGCTTTCTTT
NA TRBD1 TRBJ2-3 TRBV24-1 CATSEPWTGSLDTQYF TGTGCCACCAGTGAACCCTGGACAGGGTCATTAGATACGCAGTATTTT
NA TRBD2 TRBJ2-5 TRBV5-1 CASSLETLAGRKETQYF TGCGCCAGCAGCTTGGAGACACTAGCGGGGAGGAAGGAGACCCAGTACTTC
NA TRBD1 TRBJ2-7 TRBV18 CASSLNPGQVSYEQYF TGTGCCAGCTCCCTCAATCCGGGACAGGTCTCCTACGAGCAGTACTTC
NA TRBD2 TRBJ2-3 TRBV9 CASSVGEGDTQYF TGTGCCAGCAGCGTAGGGGAGGGAGATACGCAGTATTTT
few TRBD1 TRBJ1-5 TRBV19 CASSTHQGQENQPQHF TGTGCCAGTAGTACACACCAGGGACAGGAGAATCAGCCCCAGCATTTT
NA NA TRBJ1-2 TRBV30 CAWSRTDRSTF TGTGCCTGGAGTCGGACAGATCGATCCACCTTC
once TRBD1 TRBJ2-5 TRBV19 CASRRTGYLETQYF TGTGCCAGTAGGCGGACAGGGTATCTTGAGACCCAGTACTTC
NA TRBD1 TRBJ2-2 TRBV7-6 CASSYGTGNTGELFF TGTGCCAGCAGCTACGGGACAGGGAACACCGGGGAGCTGTTTTTT
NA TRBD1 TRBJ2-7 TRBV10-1 CASTDRGVTYEQYF TGCGCCAGCACCGACAGGGGCGTTACCTACGAGCAGTACTTC
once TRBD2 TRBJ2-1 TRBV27 CASSFPGGGSYNEQFF TGTGCCAGCAGTTTTCCGGGAGGGGGCTCCTACAATGAGCAGTTCTTC
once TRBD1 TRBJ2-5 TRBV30 CAWRGQGPGTQYF TGTGCCTGGAGGGGACAGGGGCCGGGGACCCAGTACTTC
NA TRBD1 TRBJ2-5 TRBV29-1 CSAGTDLGETQYF TGCAGCGCCGGGACAGACTTAGGAGAGACCCAGTACTTC
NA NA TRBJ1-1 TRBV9 CASSGEAGTSAFF TGTGCCAGCAGCGGAGAAGCCGGGACTTCAGCTTTCTTT
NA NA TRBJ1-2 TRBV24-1 CATSDFRRGYTF TGTGCCACCAGTGATTTCAGGAGGGGCTACACCTTC
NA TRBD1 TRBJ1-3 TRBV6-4 CPASKGQFPGNTIYF TGCCCAGCGAGTAAGGGACAGTTCCCTGGAAACACCATATATTTT
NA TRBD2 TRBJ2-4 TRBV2 CASSEARASGRSAKNIQYF TGTGCCAGCAGTGAAGCGCGGGCTAGCGGGAGATCGGCCAAAAACATTCAGTACTTC
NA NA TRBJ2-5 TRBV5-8 CASSLVGGSQETQYF TGTGCCAGCAGCTTGGTTGGGGGGTCTCAAGAGACCCAGTACTTC
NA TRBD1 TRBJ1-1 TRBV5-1 CASSLRTRGTGGAWNTEAFF TGCGCCAGCAGCCTTAGGACGAGGGGGACAGGGGGCGCGTGGAACACTGAAGCTTTCTTT
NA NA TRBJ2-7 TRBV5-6 CASSLMTRTDYYEQYF TGTGCCAGCAGCTTGATGACGCGGACAGATTATTACGAGCAGTACTTC
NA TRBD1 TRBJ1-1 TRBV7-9 CASSYFQGGNTEAFF TGTGCCAGCAGCTACTTCCAGGGGGGGAACACTGAAGCTTTCTTT
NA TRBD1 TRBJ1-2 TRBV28 CASTAGQLGYTF TGTGCCAGCACCGCGGGACAGCTGGGCTACACCTTC
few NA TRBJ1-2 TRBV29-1 CSVERGSIDYGYTF TGCAGCGTTGAAAGGGGCAGTATAGACTATGGCTACACCTTC
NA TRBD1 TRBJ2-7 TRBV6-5 CASRRQGRTYEQYF TGTGCCAGCAGACGACAGGGGCGAACCTACGAGCAGTACTTC
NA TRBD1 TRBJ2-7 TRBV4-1 CASSQGDRVDEQYF TGCGCCAGCAGCCAAGGGGACAGGGTGGACGAGCAGTACTTC
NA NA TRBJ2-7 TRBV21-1 CASSAATGGYEQYF TGTGCCAGCAGCGCCGCCACAGGGGGCTACGAGCAGTACTTC
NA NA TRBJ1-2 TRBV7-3 CASSSGYGYTF TGTGCCAGCAGCTCAGGGTATGGCTACACCTTC
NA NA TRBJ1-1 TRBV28 CASSPGGTEAFF TGTGCCAGCAGCCCGGGGGGCACTGAAGCTTTCTTT
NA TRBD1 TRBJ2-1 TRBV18 CASSPKSDRGTNEQFF TGTGCCAGCTCACCTAAGTCGGACAGGGGAACAAATGAGCAGTTCTTC
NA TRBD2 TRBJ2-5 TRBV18 CASSLRGRGGEETQYF TGTGCCAGCTCCCTACGAGGGCGGGGGGGCGAAGAGACCCAGTACTTC
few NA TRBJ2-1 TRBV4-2 CASSHGQHNEQFF TGTGCCAGCAGCCACGGACAACACAATGAGCAGTTCTTC
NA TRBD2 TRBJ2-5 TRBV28 CASSSREGETQYF TGTGCCAGCAGTTCTCGGGAGGGGGAGACCCAGTACTTC
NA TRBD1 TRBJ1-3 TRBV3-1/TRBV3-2 CASSHIAGTGGDTIYF TGTGCCAGCAGCCACATAGCAGGGACAGGGGGGGACACCATATATTTT
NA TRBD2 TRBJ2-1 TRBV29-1 CSVTWAGGSSYNEQFF TGCAGCGTTACCTGGGCGGGGGGAAGCTCCTACAATGAGCAGTTCTTC
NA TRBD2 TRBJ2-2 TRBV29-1 CSVEWPGLAGARELFF TGCAGCGTTGAATGGCCCGGACTAGCGGGGGCCCGGGAGCTGTTTTTT
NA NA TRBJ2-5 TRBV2 CASSGHGLETQYF TGTGCCAGCAGTGGCCACGGTTTGGAGACCCAGTACTTC
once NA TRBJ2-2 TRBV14 CASSQLGRGRAGELFF TGTGCCAGCAGCCAACTAGGCAGGGGCCGGGCCGGGGAGCTGTTTTTT
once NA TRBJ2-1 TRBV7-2 CASSLGREDEQFF TGTGCCAGCAGCTTAGGCAGGGAGGATGAGCAGTTCTTC
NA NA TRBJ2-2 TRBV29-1 CSVQGTGELFF TGCAGCGTGCAGGGAACCGGGGAGCTGTTTTTT
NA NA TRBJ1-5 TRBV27 CASSLSGSNQPQHF TGTGCCAGCAGTTTATCGGGCAGCAATCAGCCCCAGCATTTT
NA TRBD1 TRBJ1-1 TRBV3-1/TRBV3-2 CASSRIGQGAVRDTEAFF TGTGCCAGCAGCCGGATCGGACAGGGGGCGGTCAGGGACACTGAAGCTTTCTTT
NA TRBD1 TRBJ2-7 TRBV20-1 CSASTDRVHNYEQYF TGCAGTGCTAGTACGGACAGGGTCCACAACTACGAGCAGTACTTC
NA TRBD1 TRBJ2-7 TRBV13 CASSTKSGTGYPYEQYF TGTGCCAGCAGCACGAAGTCCGGGACAGGGTACCCCTACGAGCAGTACTTC
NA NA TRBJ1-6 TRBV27 CASSLTGLREIYNSPLHF TGTGCCAGCAGTTTAACAGGGCTGCGTGAAATTTATAATTCACCCCTCCACTTT
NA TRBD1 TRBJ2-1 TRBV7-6 CASSLASRGREQFF TGTGCCAGCAGCTTAGCGAGCAGGGGGCGAGAGCAGTTCTTC
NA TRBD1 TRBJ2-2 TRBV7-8 CASSFQGQRNTGELFF TGTGCCAGCAGCTTCCAGGGACAGCGGAACACCGGGGAGCTGTTTTTT
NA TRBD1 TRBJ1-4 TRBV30 CAWSTGTGDNEKLFF TGTGCCTGGAGTACCGGGACAGGGGATAATGAAAAACTGTTTTTT
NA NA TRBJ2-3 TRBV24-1 CATSDVALGRDTQYF TGTGCCACCAGTGATGTTGCCCTGGGGCGAGATACGCAGTATTTT
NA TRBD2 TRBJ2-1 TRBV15 CATSRVSGGADEQFF TGTGCCACCAGCAGAGTTAGCGGGGGGGCGGATGAGCAGTTCTTC
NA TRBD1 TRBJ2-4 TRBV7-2 CASSPTGAGNIQYF TGTGCCAGCAGCCCGACAGGGGCAGGAAACATTCAGTACTTC
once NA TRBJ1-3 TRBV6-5 CASRAGTGNTIYF TGTGCCAGCAGAGCAGGGACTGGAAACACCATATATTTT
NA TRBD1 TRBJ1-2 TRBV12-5 CASGAAGGGGYTF TGTGCTAGTGGTGCGGCAGGGGGCGGTGGCTACACCTTC
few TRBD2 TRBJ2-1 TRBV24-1 CATSKGLERINEQFF TGTGCCACCAGTAAGGGACTAGAAAGGATCAATGAGCAGTTCTTC
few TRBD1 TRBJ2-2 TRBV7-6 CASSLSGQGTGELFF TGTGCCAGCAGCTTATCGGGACAGGGGACCGGGGAGCTGTTTTTT
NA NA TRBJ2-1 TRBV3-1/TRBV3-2 CASSQDLVYNEQFF TGTGCCAGCAGCCAAGATTTAGTCTACAATGAGCAGTTCTTC
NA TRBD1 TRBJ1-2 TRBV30 CAWRAPDREGGYTF TGTGCCTGGAGGGCCCCGGACAGGGAAGGAGGCTACACCTTC
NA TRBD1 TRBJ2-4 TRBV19 CASSRQGQGGWDIQYF TGTGCCAGTAGTAGGCAGGGACAGGGTGGTTGGGACATTCAGTACTTC